This T cell receptor (beta chain) derives from a study of T cells in Graves' hyperthyroidism and ophthalmopathy. This CDR3 spans 15 amino acids. Germline trimming cut 4 bases from V and 7 bases from J; bases unmatched to any gene: 10. Per germline, CDR1 SQVTM and CDR2 ANQGSEA. RNA transcripts gave rise to amplified TCR beta CDR3 regions. With the HTBI primer set, the TCR CDR3 went through a first round of RT-PCR. TCRdb reanalysed the multiplex PCR reads using MiXCR and keeps one entry per CDR3 protein. The sample includes hundreds of thousands of distinct CDR3 sequences, over 12% of them seen just once.

Material: blood. The chain combines TRBV29-1 with TRBJ2-1, with 10 bases fitting TRBD2. The TCR originated in a woman aged 60-70 years with Graves' ophthalmopathy. This chain's CDR3 is CSVAGRLAGVNEQFF. CDR3 sequence (DNA): TGCAGCGTTGCAGGACGGCTAGCGGGAGTTAATGAGCAGTTCTTC.